Following are 28 T cell receptor beta chains from one sample sequenced in a study of blood T cell repertoires in COVID-19. Produced via immunoSEQ multiplex PCR; TCRdb's table is partial and in-frame only. The table lists roughly 200,000 clones, roughly 89% of them singletons. The sequenced sample consisted of PBMCs or T cells enriched from blood (not recorded which). The receptors derive from a woman between 40 and 50 years old with acute COVID-19.

J is TRBJ1-1 and V is TRBV10-3, with 11 positions matching TRBD1. The J segment lost 5 bases and the V segment lost 2 bases, leaving 7 bases of the junction unmatched. The CDR3 covers 16 residues. The germline CDR1 and CDR2 sequences are ENHRY and SYGVKD. For the CDR3, the DNA is TGTGCCATCAGTGAGGGGACAGGGGGAAAGGGAACTGAAGCTTTCTTT. As protein: CAISEGTGGKGTEAFF.

The J gene is TRBJ2-1, the V gene TRBV7-2; 9 nucleotides line up with TRBD2. This CDR3 has 17 residues. Germline lookup yields CDR1 SGHTA and CDR2 FQGNSA. Trimming removed 0 bases from V and 9 bases from J; junction bases left unmatched: 12. CDR3 residues: CASSLAKSGLAGSEQFF. The DNA for the CDR3 is TGTGCCAGCAGCTTAGCGAAATCGGGACTAGCCGGGAGTGAGCAGTTCTTC.

The chain links TRBV3-1 (or the pseudogene TRBV3-2) to TRBJ1-4; possibly TRBD1 for D (5 bases). Germline V lookup: CDR1 LGHDT, CDR2 YNNKEL (reference sequence). The CDR3 spans 14 residues. V was pared by 1 base and J by 5 bases, with 8 bases between. CDR3 sequence (DNA): TGTGCCAGCAGCCAAGGACAGCAAAATGAAAAACTGTTTTTT. It encodes CASSQGQQNEKLFF.

This rearrangement joins TRBV28 to TRBJ2-1, with TRBD1 identical over 9 bases. Germline-derived CDR1 and CDR2 are MDHEN and SYDVKM. The CDR3 runs to 17 residues. V shed 4 bases and J 2 bases; nucleotides not matched to a gene: 9. DNA of the CDR3: TGTGCCAGCAGTTCAGAATACCGGGACAGGGCCTACAATGAGCAGTTCTTC. It yields the protein CASSSEYRDRAYNEQFF.

The V and J genes are TRBV27 and TRBJ2-4; the D is unclear. Trimming cost V 1 base and J 0 bases, with 10 bases left between them. Germline V lookup: CDR1 MNHEY, CDR2 SMNVEV (reference sequence). The CDR3 is 16 residues long. This chain's CDR3 is CASSLLSPGAKNIQYF. CDR3 sequence (DNA): TGTGCCAGCAGTTTATTGAGTCCGGGAGCCAAAAACATTCAGTACTTC.

The CDR3 protein is CASSFDWTSVYSYEQYF. In nucleotides, the CDR3 is TGTGCCAGCAGCTTCGATTGGACTAGCGTGTACTCCTACGAGCAGTACTTC. This chain connects TRBV7-2 to TRBJ2-7; 9 positions match TRBD2. CDR3 size: 17 residues. Trimming cost V 3 bases and J 0 bases; bases outside gene matches: 9. Germline loops: CDR1 SGHTA, CDR2 FQGNSA. The full variable domain, rest sourced from reference TRBV7-2 and TRBJ2-7, is GAGVSQSPSNKVTEKGKDVELRCDPISGHTALYWYRQSLGQGLEFLIYFQGNSAPDKSGLPSDRFSAERTGGSVSTLTIQRTQQEDSAVYLCASSFDWTSVYSYEQYFGPGTRLTVT.

V and J are TRBV18 and TRBJ2-1, with TRBD1 matching 7 bases. This CDR3 is 15 amino acids long. From germline, CDR1 is KGHSH and CDR2 LQKENI. Germline trimming cut 0 bases from V and 2 bases from J; bases unmatched to any gene: 1. The CDR3 reads CASSPPQGAYNEQFF. Here the CDR3 DNA reads TGTGCCAGCTCACCACCGCAGGGGGCCTACAATGAGCAGTTCTTC.

The chain combines TRBV4-3 with TRBJ2-2; TRBD2 matches at 7 bases. This CDR3 has 16 amino acids. Trimming cost V 0 bases and J 4 bases; bases outside gene matches: 5. Germline loops: CDR1 LGHNA, CDR2 YSLEER. DNA for the CDR3: TGCGCCAGCAGCCAAGAAGTAGCGGGTCTCACCGGGGAGCTGTTTTTT. It codes for CASSQEVAGLTGELFF.

This sequence joins TRBV7-2 and TRBJ2-5; TRBD2 aligns across 11 bases. Germline V lookup: CDR1 SGHTA, CDR2 FQGNSA. Trimming cost V 3 bases and J 3 bases; bases outside gene matches: 9. The CDR3 is made up of 17 amino acids. The CDR3 loop is CASSLLAGGLGKETQYF. CDR3 sequence (DNA): TGTGCCAGCAGCTTGTTAGCGGGGGGGCTAGGGAAAGAGACCCAGTACTTC.

This clone was seen once. The rearrangement uses TRBV12-3 or TRBV12-4 and TRBJ1-4; a possible D gene is TRBD1 (5 bases). CDR3 size: 13 residues. Trimming shortened V by 3 bases and J by 4 bases, and 6 bases separated the two germline ends. This CDR3 reads CASSLDINEKLFF. In DNA form, the CDR3 reads TGTGCCAGCAGTTTGGACATTAATGAAAAACTGTTTTTT.

The V gene is TRBV23-1, the J gene TRBJ1-3; D may be TRBD1 (6 bases). TRBV23-1 carries the ORF label, with uncertain function. The CDR3 loop spans 16 amino acids. The V gene lost 4 bases and the J gene lost 0 bases, with 13 bases spanning the gap. CDR3 amino acids: CASSLGEQGSGNTIYF. In nucleotides, the CDR3 is TGCGCCAGCAGTCTCGGGGAACAGGGCTCTGGAAACACCATATATTTT.

The chain recombines TRBV5-3 with TRBJ1-2; perhaps TRBD1 as D (5 bases). TRBV5-3 belongs to the ORF category, with a function that is uncertain. Trimming took 0 bases from V and 2 from J, leaving 17 bases between them. The length of the CDR3 is 17 residues. CDR3 nucleotide sequence: TGTGCCAGAAGCTTGGGGTCAGGGAGGTTTGGGAACTATGGCTACACCTTC. Translation gives CARSLGSGRFGNYGYTF.

The chain uses TRBV29-1 and TRBJ2-1, with 9 bases aligning to TRBD1. Germline CDR1 and CDR2: SQVTM and ANQGSEA. The CDR3 extends over 13 amino acids. The V and J ends lost 8 bases and 7 bases, in that order; junction bases with no gene match: 9. The CDR3: CSSRPGTGNEQFF. CDR3 coding DNA: TGCAGCTCCCGCCCTGGGACAGGGAATGAGCAGTTCTTC.

This chain connects TRBV19 to TRBJ2-2, with no clear D. This CDR3 is 13 amino acids long. Germline lookup yields CDR1 LNHDA and CDR2 SQIVND (reference sequence). Trimming stripped 4 bases from V and 6 bases from J, with 9 bases between. CDR3: CASSRGDPGELFF. The DNA for the CDR3 is TGTGCCAGTAGTAGAGGAGACCCCGGGGAGCTGTTTTTT. The whole variable domain, remainder taken from reference TRBV19 and TRBJ2-2, is DGGITQSPKYLFRKEGQNVTLSCEQNLNHDAMYWYRQDPGQGLRLIYYSQIVNDFQKGDIAEGYSVSREKKESFPLTVTSAQKNPTAFYLCASSRGDPGELFFGEGSRLTVL.

This chain links TRBV4-1 with TRBJ2-3; 8 bases map to TRBD2. V dropped 6 bases and J dropped 3; count of bases not matched to a gene: 11. Germline values: CDR1 MGHRA, CDR2 YSYEKL. The CDR3 is made up of 16 amino acids. The CDR3 DNA is TGCGCCAGCAGGGAGCGGGGGAGCGCTTCGACAGATACGCAGTATTTT. The encoded protein is CASRERGSASTDTQYF.

This chain links TRBV2 with TRBJ1-3; the match to TRBD1 covers 7 bases. Losses at the gene ends were 8 bases for V and 3 bases for J; bases not matched to a gene: 7. Germline CDR1 and CDR2: SNHLY and FYNNEI. CDR3 size: 14 residues. CDR3 in DNA: TGTGCCAGCGGTAGACAGGGTGTTGGAAACACCATATATTTT. Encoded protein: CASGRQGVGNTIYF.

The gene calls are TRBV6-1 and TRBJ1-2; a weak D match, TRBD1 (5 bases). Germline CDR1 is MNHNS and CDR2 is SASEGT. The CDR3 is 15 amino acids. The V end lost 0 bases, the J end lost 4 bases, and 12 bases lay between the germline ends. The CDR3 nucleotides are TGTGCCAGCAGTGAAGCGGGGCAGGGAGGCTATGGCTACACCTTC. Amino acid sequence: CASSEAGQGGYGYTF.

This rearrangement joins TRBV6-5 to TRBJ1-4; TRBD1 matches 7 bases. The CDR3 sequence is 15 residues long. Germline V CDR1 and CDR2: MNHEY, SVGAGI. V was pared by 10 bases and J by 4 bases, with 12 bases of the junction left unmatched. CDR3 protein: CAISLAGGFNEKLFF. CDR3 in DNA: TGTGCCATCTCGTTGGCAGGGGGTTTTAATGAAAAACTGTTTTTT.

The rearrangement links TRBV2 to TRBJ2-1, with D possibly matching TRBD2 (5 bases). The germline CDR1 and CDR2 sequences are SNHLY and FYNNEI. V lost 5 bases, J lost 7 bases, and 9 bases lay in between. The CDR3 covers 12 residues. CDR3 region: CASSQTGNEQFF. In DNA form, the CDR3 reads TGTGCCAGCAGTCAAACGGGGAATGAGCAGTTCTTC.

This clone was counted a single time. The chain recombines TRBV28 with TRBJ1-4; 7 nucleotides match TRBD1. The germline gives CDR1 MDHEN, CDR2 SYDVKM. The CDR3 has 14 amino acids. V lost 6 bases to trimming and J lost 7 bases; unmatched junction nucleotides: 8. CDR3 DNA: TGTGCCAGCAGCCCCGACAGGGTCAGTGAAAAACTGTTTTTT. Amino acids: CASSPDRVSEKLFF.

The V call is TRBV7-9, the J call TRBJ2-2, with D hard to call. The V gene's germline CDR1 is SEHNR and CDR2 FQNEAQ (reference sequence). The V end lost 6 bases, the J end lost 7 bases, and 9 bases lay between the germline ends. The CDR3 is 12 residues long. The CDR3 loop is CASSANFGELFF. DNA for the CDR3: TGTGCCAGCAGTGCCAACTTCGGGGAGCTGTTTTTT.

The CDR3 region is CASSLAMGGTEAFF. The CDR3 region has the DNA TGTGCCAGCAGCTTAGCGATGGGGGGCACTGAAGCTTTCTTT. The rearrangement links TRBV7-9 to TRBJ1-1, with D possibly TRBD1 on 5 matching bases. Between the trimmed V and J ends, which lost 0 bases and 4 bases, there was a span of 9 bases. Germline V gene lookup returns CDR1 SEHNR and CDR2 FQNEAQ (reference sequence). The CDR3 has 14 amino acids.

The chain joins TRBV6-5 to TRBJ1-6; D is possibly TRBD1 (5 bases). The germline V gene has CDR1 MNHEY and CDR2 SVGAGI. With 6 bases removed from V and 7 bases from J, the gap between germline ends came to 13 bases. The CDR3 is made up of 14 amino acids. The CDR3 DNA reads as TGTGCCAGCAGGGGGGGGGTTCCCAATTCACCCCTCCACTTT. Translation: CASRGGVPNSPLHF.

This clone was recorded only once. As DNA, the CDR3 is TGTGCCAGCAGCCAAGGACTAGCGGGGGCCCTCTCCTACAATGAGCAGTTCTTC. It codes for CASSQGLAGALSYNEQFF. The rearrangement links TRBV3-1 (or the pseudogene TRBV3-2) to TRBJ2-1; 12 nucleotides align to TRBD2. Germline CDR1 LGHDT, CDR2 YNNKEL (reference sequence). Trimming at V came to 1 base and at J to 0 bases, leaving 4 bases not matched to a gene. The length of the CDR3 is 18 residues.

The chain links TRBV5-8 to TRBJ2-1; D may be TRBD2 (5 bases). The CDR3 is 16 residues long. V lost 3 bases to trimming and J lost 8 bases, with 21 bases between them. Germline V CDR1 and CDR2: SGHTS, YDEGEE. The CDR3 region has the DNA TGTGCCAGCAGCTCCCGGGAAGGCCTGGTGAGCGATGAGCAGTTCTTC. It yields the protein CASSSREGLVSDEQFF.

The rearrangement links TRBV5-1 to TRBJ1-1; possible D gene TRBD1, 5 bases. Trimming shortened V by 4 bases and J by 7 bases, and 20 bases separated the two germline ends. Germline values: CDR1 SGHRS, CDR2 YFSETQ. The CDR3 loop spans 15 amino acids. The CDR3, as DNA: TGCGCCAGCAGCCCAGAGTGGGGGGTTGACAGTGAAGCTTTCTTT. Amino acids: CASSPEWGVDSEAFF.

The chain carries TRBV6-6 and TRBJ2-1; 10 nucleotides match TRBD2. This CDR3 has 15 amino acids. V trimming: 7 bases; J trimming: 4 bases; junction bases outside the gene matches: 7. Germline CDR1 is MNHNY and CDR2 is SVGAGI (reference sequence). CDR3 nucleotides: TGTGCCAGCATCCCCGGGACTAGCGAATACAATGAGCAGTTCTTC. Its translation: CASIPGTSEYNEQFF.

The chain recombines TRBV19 with TRBJ2-7; TRBD1 aligns across 7 bases. The CDR3 is 15 residues long. The V gene's germline CDR1 is LNHDA and CDR2 SQIVND (reference sequence). The V and J ends lost 3 bases and 3 bases, in that order; junction bases with no gene match: 8. DNA of the CDR3: TGTGCCAGTAGTATCAGGACAGGAAGGGGCTACGAGCAGTACTTC. This codes for CASSIRTGRGYEQYF.